Described below is a single T cell receptor (beta chain) sequence and its context. The investigators split CD4+ cells into a CD45RA+ naive subset and a CD45RA-negative memory subset. The input for sorted-subset replicate PCRs was about 200 ng DNA, approximately 30,000 T cell genomes. The protocol was immunoSEQ multiplex PCR, while the TCRdb copy is restricted to in-frame clones and leaves out a portion. The sample contains roughly 1.5 million clones, 95% to 99% of which appear only once. These data are taken from a study of shared clonotypes between healthy human individuals. Across the whole study: A donor's plate count was three for CD4 naive and three for CD4 memory; CD8 naive had two and CD8 memory one.

Germline trimming cut 3 bases from V and 4 bases from J; bases unmatched to any gene: 4. This CDR3 region has 14 residues. Per germline, CDR1 KGHSH and CDR2 LQKENI. The material sequenced was naive CD4+ T cells sorted from blood. As for subset: CD45RA+ positively selected. The rearrangement links TRBV18 to TRBJ2-7; TRBD1 aligns across 9 bases. This sequence originates from a man aged 30 to 45 in good health. The CDR3 coding sequence is TGTGCCAGCTCACCGGGGGACAGGGAGTACGAGCAGTACTTC. Translated, it gives CASSPGDREYEQYF.